This is a list of T cell receptor beta chains from one sample in a study of T cell responses to AZD1222 COVID-19 vaccine. The repertoire was sequenced with immunoSEQ multiplex PCR; TCRdb's copy has only in-frame clones and lacks some. Of about 130,000 clones in the sample, 85% to 95% are singletons; the top ten hold about 5%. Sample: peripheral blood, taken on day 0 of AZD1222 vaccination. These receptors came from an adult in good health. CDR3s include the opening cysteine and the closing phenylalanine or tryptophan. A D gene is named only where the DNA matches it firmly.

d_call: TRBD1
v_call: TRBV7-2
j_call: TRBJ2-7
cdr3_nt: TGTGCCAGCAGCTTCCTGACAGGGGGTTACGAGCAGTACTTC
cdr3_aa: CASSFLTGGYEQYF

d_call: NA
v_call: TRBV10-1
j_call: TRBJ1-4
cdr3_nt: TGCGCCAGCAGTGAACGGAGGGATGAAAAACTGTTTTTT
cdr3_aa: CASSERRDEKLFF

d_call: NA
v_call: TRBV7-4
j_call: TRBJ1-2
cdr3_nt: TGTGCCAGCAGCGCAGGCCCTAACTATGGCTACACCTTC
cdr3_aa: CASSAGPNYGYTF

d_call: NA
v_call: TRBV12-3/TRBV12-4
j_call: TRBJ2-7
cdr3_nt: TGTGCCAGCAGTTTACGCGCGGGTTACGAGCAGTACTTC
cdr3_aa: CASSLRAGYEQYF

d_call: TRBD1
v_call: TRBV4-2
j_call: TRBJ1-2
cdr3_nt: TGTGCCAGCAGCCCGGACCCAGCAGGGGGCTATGGCTACACCTTC
cdr3_aa: CASSPDPAGGYGYTF

d_call: TRBD1
v_call: TRBV6-5
j_call: TRBJ1-3
cdr3_nt: TGTGCCAGCAGTTACTTCGGACAGGGCAGAAACACCATATATTTT
cdr3_aa: CASSYFGQGRNTIYF

d_call: NA
v_call: TRBV9
j_call: TRBJ2-1
cdr3_nt: TGTGCCAGCAGCGTAGGCGAAGGGCCCTACAATGAGCAGTTCTTC
cdr3_aa: CASSVGEGPYNEQFF

d_call: NA
v_call: TRBV19
j_call: TRBJ1-2
cdr3_nt: TGTGCCAGTAGTATCGGGACGGGAACGGTTTTCACCTTC
cdr3_aa: CASSIGTGTVFTF

d_call: TRBD2
v_call: TRBV7-9
j_call: TRBJ2-7
cdr3_nt: TGTGCCAGCAGCTCCAGCGGGAGGAATCCCTACGAGCAGTACTTC
cdr3_aa: CASSSSGRNPYEQYF

d_call: TRBD2
v_call: TRBV18
j_call: TRBJ2-2
cdr3_nt: TGTGCCAGCTCATGGGACTACCAGAACACCGGGGAGCTGTTTTTT
cdr3_aa: CASSWDYQNTGELFF

d_call: TRBD1
v_call: TRBV27
j_call: TRBJ1-2
cdr3_nt: TGTGCCAGCAGTTTATTCGACAGGGGTTATGGCTACACCTTC
cdr3_aa: CASSLFDRGYGYTF

d_call: NA
v_call: TRBV9
j_call: TRBJ1-6
cdr3_nt: TGTGCCAGCAGCGAAGCAATCCAGGATCCCCTCCACTTT
cdr3_aa: CASSEAIQDPLHF

d_call: NA
v_call: TRBV19
j_call: TRBJ2-7
cdr3_nt: TGTGCCAGTAGTACAGGGACGGGGACCTACGAGCAGTACTTC
cdr3_aa: CASSTGTGTYEQYF

d_call: TRBD1
v_call: TRBV11-3
j_call: TRBJ2-1
cdr3_nt: TGTGCCAGCAGCTCCTCGACAGGGATCAATGAGCAGTTCTTC
cdr3_aa: CASSSSTGINEQFF

d_call: TRBD1
v_call: TRBV13
j_call: TRBJ2-2
cdr3_nt: TGTGCCAGCAGTGATGCCCAAGGGACAGGGGGCGTTGGAGACACCGGGGAGCTGTTTTTT
cdr3_aa: CASSDAQGTGGVGDTGELFF

d_call: TRBD1
v_call: TRBV28
j_call: TRBJ2-7
cdr3_nt: TGTGCCAGCAGACAAGGGGGGGACAGGGTCCAGCAGTACTTC
cdr3_aa: CASRQGGDRVQQYF

d_call: NA
v_call: TRBV19
j_call: TRBJ1-4
cdr3_nt: TGTGCCAGTAGTATACAATCGGCAACTAATGAAAAACTGTTTTTT
cdr3_aa: CASSIQSATNEKLFF

d_call: NA
v_call: TRBV30
j_call: TRBJ1-5
cdr3_nt: TGTGCCTGGAGTGTAACGTCGGGAGGTCAGCCCCAGCATTTT
cdr3_aa: CAWSVTSGGQPQHF

d_call: NA
v_call: TRBV5-1
j_call: TRBJ2-1
cdr3_nt: TGCGCCAGCAGGTTGGGGGACCGGAGCTCCTACAATGAGCAGTTCTTC
cdr3_aa: CASRLGDRSSYNEQFF

d_call: TRBD1
v_call: TRBV6-6
j_call: TRBJ2-6
cdr3_nt: TGTGCCAGCAGTCCCGGGACAGCTAGCTCTGGGGCCAACGTCCTGACTTTC
cdr3_aa: CASSPGTASSGANVLTF